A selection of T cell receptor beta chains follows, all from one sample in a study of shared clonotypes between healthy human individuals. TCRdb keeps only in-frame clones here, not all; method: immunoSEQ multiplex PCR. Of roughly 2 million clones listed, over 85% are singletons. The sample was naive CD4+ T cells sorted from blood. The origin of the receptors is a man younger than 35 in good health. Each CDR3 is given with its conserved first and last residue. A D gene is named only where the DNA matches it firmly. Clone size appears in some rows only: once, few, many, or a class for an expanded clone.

TGCAGCGTTGACAGGGTGGGGGGGACCCAGTACTTC	CSVDRVGGTQYF	TRBV29-1	TRBJ2-5	-	-
TGTGCCATCAGTGACGGGACAGGGATGGGAGAGACCCAGTACTTC	CAISDGTGMGETQYF	TRBV10-3	TRBJ2-5	TRBD1	-
TGTGCCAGCCGGTTCGGGACTCCTCAAGAGACCCAGTACTTC	CASRFGTPQETQYF	TRBV2	TRBJ2-5	-	-
TGTGCTAGTGGTCGGGACAGGGGAGCCTACGAGCAGTACTTC	CASGRDRGAYEQYF	TRBV12-5	TRBJ2-7	TRBD1	-
TGTGCCAGCTCTCCGGGGGCGGGGAACACCGGGGAGCTGTTTTTT	CASSPGAGNTGELFF	TRBV6-1	TRBJ2-2	-	-
TGTGCCAGCAGTTTAGAGCAGGTTCCCCAGCCCCAGCATTTT	CASSLEQVPQPQHF	TRBV28	TRBJ1-5	-	-
TGCGCCAGCAGCCAAGAACGTAGCGGGGGGGTCAATGAGCAGTTCTTC	CASSQERSGGVNEQFF	TRBV4-1	TRBJ2-1	TRBD2	-
TGTGCCAGCAGCCCCGGGACAGGGTCTAACTATGGCTACACCTTC	CASSPGTGSNYGYTF	TRBV9	TRBJ1-2	TRBD1	-
TGCGCCAGCAGCCAAGACGGGGGGCGGGGACGGTCTGGAAACACCATATATTTT	CASSQDGGRGRSGNTIYF	TRBV4-1	TRBJ1-3	-	-
TGTGCCACGTCGGGGGTCAATCAGCCCCAGCATTTT	CATSGVNQPQHF	TRBV10-3	TRBJ1-5	-	-
TGTGCCAGCAGTGGAGGATTAGGGACACCTTACAATGAGCAGTTCTTC	CASSGGLGTPYNEQFF	TRBV25-1	TRBJ2-1	-	-
TGCGCCAGCAGCTTGAGACCAGACACCCCATATGGCTACACCTTC	CASSLRPDTPYGYTF	TRBV5-1	TRBJ1-2	-	-
TGTGCCAGCAGCTTGGCAAGGACAGGTGGTACTGAAGCTTTCTTT	CASSLARTGGTEAFF	TRBV5-4	TRBJ1-1	TRBD1	-
TGTGCCAGCAGCTTGACGACAGGGGGCCGTCAAGAGACCCAGTACTTC	CASSLTTGGRQETQYF	TRBV7-6	TRBJ2-5	TRBD1	-
TGCGCCAGCAGCTTGGATGACAACTCACCCCTCCACTTT	CASSLDDNSPLHF	TRBV5-1	TRBJ1-6	-	-
TGCGCCAGCAGCTTGGCCCCAGACAGTAGCAATCAGCCCCAGCATTTT	CASSLAPDSSNQPQHF	TRBV5-1	TRBJ1-5	-	-
TGTGCCTGGAGTACCAGGGGTTTAAGTGATCAGCCCCAGCATTTT	CAWSTRGLSDQPQHF	TRBV30	TRBJ1-5	-	-
TGTGCCAGCAGCGAGGCCCGGGTCACCGGGGAGCTGTTTTTT	CASSEARVTGELFF	TRBV7-6	TRBJ2-2	-	-
TGTGCCAGCAGCTTAGGGACTAGCGCGGATACGCAGTATTTT	CASSLGTSADTQYF	TRBV7-3	TRBJ2-3	TRBD2	-
TGTGCCAGCAGCTTAAGTGCATTTCTGGAGACCCAGTACTTC	CASSLSAFLETQYF	TRBV7-9	TRBJ2-5	-	-
TGTGCCAGCAGTTATGAACAGAGCACAGATACGCAGTATTTT	CASSYEQSTDTQYF	TRBV7-9	TRBJ2-3	-	-
TGTGCCTGGGGAGGGGACACCAAGGGCTCTGGAAACACCATATATTTT	CAWGGDTKGSGNTIYF	TRBV30	TRBJ1-3	-	-
TGCGCCAGCAGCCAACCAGACAGGGACCAAGAGACCCAGTACTTC	CASSQPDRDQETQYF	TRBV4-1	TRBJ2-5	TRBD1	few
TGTGCCATCAGTGAGGGACAGCCTTCGGAACCCCAGCATTTT	CAISEGQPSEPQHF	TRBV10-3	TRBJ1-5	-	-
TGTGCTAGTAACAAGGGGAACACCGGGGAGCTGTTTTTT	CASNKGNTGELFF	TRBV12-5	TRBJ2-2	-	-
TGTGCCAGCGCCCCGAACGTTGGACTAGCGGGGCACTACGAGCAGTACTTC	CASAPNVGLAGHYEQYF	TRBV18	TRBJ2-7	TRBD2	-
TGTGCCAGCAGCTTAACGGAGGTGGGTCGGGACGAGCAGTACTTC	CASSLTEVGRDEQYF	TRBV7-9	TRBJ2-7	-	-
TGTGCCAGCAGCCCACCACGGGACACGACCTACGAGCAGTACTTC	CASSPPRDTTYEQYF	TRBV7-2	TRBJ2-7	-	-
TGCGCCAGCAGCTTGGGGGGACAGACTCTTCAAGAGACCCAGTACTTC	CASSLGGQTLQETQYF	TRBV5-1	TRBJ2-5	TRBD1	-
TGTGCCAGCAGCTTACCCGGGCAGACAAACTATGGCTACACCTTC	CASSLPGQTNYGYTF	TRBV7-2	TRBJ1-2	-	-
TGTGCCAGCAGCTTGGTTAAGACCTCGAACACAGATACGCAGTATTTT	CASSLVKTSNTDTQYF	TRBV5-8	TRBJ2-3	-	-
TGTGCCTGGAGTGCCTCCTTCGGGGGCGGCGATACGCAGTATTTT	CAWSASFGGGDTQYF	TRBV30	TRBJ2-3	-	once